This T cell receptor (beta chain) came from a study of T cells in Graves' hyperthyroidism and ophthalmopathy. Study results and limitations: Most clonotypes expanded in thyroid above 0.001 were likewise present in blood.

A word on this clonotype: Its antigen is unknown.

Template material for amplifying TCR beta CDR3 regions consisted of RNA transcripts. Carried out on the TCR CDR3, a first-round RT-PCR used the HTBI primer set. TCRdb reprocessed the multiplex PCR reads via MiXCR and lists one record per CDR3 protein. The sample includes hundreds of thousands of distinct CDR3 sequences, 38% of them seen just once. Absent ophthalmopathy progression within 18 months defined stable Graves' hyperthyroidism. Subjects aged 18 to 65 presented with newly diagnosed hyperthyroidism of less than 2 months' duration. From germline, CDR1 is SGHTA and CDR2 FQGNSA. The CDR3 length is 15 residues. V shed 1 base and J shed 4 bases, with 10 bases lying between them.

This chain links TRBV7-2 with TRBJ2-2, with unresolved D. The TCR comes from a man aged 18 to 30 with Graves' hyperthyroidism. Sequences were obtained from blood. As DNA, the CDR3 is TGTGCCAGCAGCTTAGGGGGTGGGGTCACCGGGGAGCTGTTTTTT. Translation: CASSLGGGVTGELFF.